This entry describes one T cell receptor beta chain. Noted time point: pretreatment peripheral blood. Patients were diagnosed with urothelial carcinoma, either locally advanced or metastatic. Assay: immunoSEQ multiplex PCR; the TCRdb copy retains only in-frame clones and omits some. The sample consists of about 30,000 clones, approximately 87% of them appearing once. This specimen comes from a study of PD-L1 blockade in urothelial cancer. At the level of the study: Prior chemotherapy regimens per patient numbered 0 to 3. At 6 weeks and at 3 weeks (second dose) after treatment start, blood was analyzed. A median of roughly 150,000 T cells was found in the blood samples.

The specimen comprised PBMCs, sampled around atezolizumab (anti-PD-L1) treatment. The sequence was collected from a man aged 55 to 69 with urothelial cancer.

The CDR3 nucleotides read TGTGCCAGCAGTCGACAGGCGGGTGACGAGCAGTACTTC. As protein: CASSRQAGDEQYF. This rearrangement joins TRBV7-2 to TRBJ2-7; TRBD1 might be the D (6 bases). CDR1 and CDR2 from the germline V gene are SGHTA and FQGNSA. The CDR3 is 13 residues long. Trimming shortened V by 6 bases and J by 5 bases, and 14 bases separated the two germline ends.